Shown below are 24 T cell receptor beta chains from a single sample sequenced in a study of blood T cell repertoires in COVID-19. Some clones are missing from TCRdb's copy, which holds only in-frame ones; the method was immunoSEQ multiplex PCR. In the table there are approximately 170,000 clones, approximately 93% of which are singletons. Sequenced sample: peripheral blood. These receptors came from a woman aged 55-70 years with COVID-19, enrolled during active disease.

The chain joins TRBV4-3 to TRBJ2-2, with TRBD2 identical over 11 bases. CDR3 size: 18 residues. J lost 1 base, V lost 1 base, and 5 bases had no gene match. CDR1 LGHNA and CDR2 YSLEER come from the germline V gene. CDR3 nucleotides: TGCGCCAGCAGCCAAGTGGCTAGCGGGGGGCTGAACACCGGGGAGCTGTTTTTT. Translating it yields CASSQVASGGLNTGELFF.

The chain joins TRBV29-1 to TRBJ2-1; 8 nucleotides line up with TRBD2. Trimming at V came to 6 bases and at J to 6 bases, leaving 10 bases not matched to a gene. CDR1 is SQVTM and CDR2 is ANQGSEA in the germline V gene. The CDR3 is 14 residues long. The CDR3 DNA sequence: TGCAGCGTGGTTAATCCGGGACTAGTCAATGAGCAGTTCTTC. It translates to CSVVNPGLVNEQFF.

The CDR3 bases are TGTGCCAGTAGTATAGTCGGTAACTACGAGCAGTACTTC. This translates into CASSIVGNYEQYF. The rearrangement links TRBV19 to TRBJ2-7; D is undetermined. Looked up from germline, CDR1 is LNHDA and CDR2 is SQIVND (reference sequence). This CDR3 comprises 13 residues. The V end lost 1 base, the J end lost 3 bases, and 7 bases lay between the germline ends.

This clone was detected only once. The chain uses TRBV5-1 and TRBJ1-1, with 9 bases lining up with TRBD1. Germline loops: CDR1 SGHRS, CDR2 YFSETQ. The ends lost 4 bases at V and 5 bases at J; junction bases unmatched: 6. This CDR3 region has 14 residues. The CDR3 nucleotides read TGCGCCAGCAGCCCTACAGGGGGCTGGACTGAAGCTTTCTTT. The encoded protein is CASSPTGGWTEAFF.

The CDR3 here is CASSRVLAGAYTDTQYF. The CDR3 coding sequence is TGTGCCAGCAGCCGAGTTCTAGCGGGGGCCTACACAGATACGCAGTATTTT. The chain combines TRBV6-6 with TRBJ2-3; TRBD2 matches 10 bases. V was pared by 6 bases and J by 2 bases, with 11 bases of the junction left unmatched. The germline gives CDR1 MNHNY, CDR2 SVGAGI (reference sequence). The length of the CDR3 is 17 residues.

The chain uses TRBV18 and TRBJ1-2; 8 nucleotides agree with TRBD1. Germline values: CDR1 KGHSH, CDR2 LQKENI. The CDR3 sequence is 14 residues long. After removal of 5 bases from V and 8 bases from J, the junction contained 10 bases not matched to a gene. Here the CDR3 reads CASSKDRVEEGYTF. The CDR3 DNA reads TGTGCCAGCTCAAAGGACAGGGTCGAAGAGGGCTACACCTTC.

J is TRBJ1-1 and V is TRBV9, with 8 bases fitting TRBD1. The CDR3 covers 15 residues. The V segment lost 0 bases and the J segment 1 base; nucleotides outside the gene matches: 2. Germline CDR1 reads SGDLS; CDR2 reads YYNGEE. The CDR3 sequence is CASSVVGQGNTEAFF. The CDR3 DNA sequence: TGTGCCAGCAGCGTAGTTGGACAGGGGAACACTGAAGCTTTCTTT.

The genes are TRBV19 and TRBJ1-2, with a weak D call TRBD1 (6 bases). V lost 6 bases to trimming and J lost 1 base, with 15 bases between them. The CDR3 runs 15 residues. From germline, CDR1 is LNHDA and CDR2 SQIVND (reference sequence). CDR3 coding DNA: TGTGCCAGTAGGGTCGGGGGGGCCCATAACTATGGCTACACCTTC. This sequence encodes CASRVGGAHNYGYTF.

This clone was seen a few times. This chain connects TRBV7-3 to TRBJ1-1; possible D gene TRBD1, 5 bases. CDR3 length: 13 amino acids. Germline V gene sequence: CDR1 SGHTA, CDR2 FQGTGA. The germline V and J ends were trimmed by 5 bases and 7 bases, with 14 bases remaining between them. The CDR3 DNA is TGTGCCAGCAGCAACCGCCCAGACAGTGAAGCTTTCTTT. It yields the protein CASSNRPDSEAFF.

J is TRBJ1-1 and V is TRBV4-2; possible D gene TRBD1, 5 bases. The germline V gene has CDR1 LGHNA and CDR2 YNFKEQ. The CDR3 contains 17 residues. V lost 0 bases, J lost 2 bases, and 16 bases lay in between. The CDR3 DNA reads TGTGCCAGCAGCCAAGATCGGCAGGGAAGGGGAAACACTGAAGCTTTCTTT. It encodes CASSQDRQGRGNTEAFF.

The sample holds one count of this clone. The genes are TRBV21-1 and TRBJ2-5; the DNA was not used to check the table's D call, TRBD2. TRBV21-1 is a known pseudogene. This CDR3 contains 15 residues. The CDR3, as DNA: TGTGCCAGCAGCAAAGACCGGGGGGGTCGGGAGACCCAGTACTTC. This gives the protein CASSKDRGGRETQYF.

The genes are TRBV9 and TRBJ1-3; D not resolved. The germline CDR1 and CDR2 sequences are SGDLS and YYNGEE. V was clipped by 4 bases and J by 0 bases, with 11 bases between them. The CDR3 totals 15 residues. DNA for the CDR3: TGTGCCAGCAGCCCGACTGTGAGCTCTGGAAACACCATATATTTT. As protein: CASSPTVSSGNTIYF.

This chain uses TRBV7-8 with TRBJ1-2; 7 nucleotides match TRBD1. The CDR3 spans 15 residues. CDR1 SGHVS and CDR2 FQNEAQ come from the germline V gene. V lost 3 bases to trimming and J lost 7 bases; unmatched junction nucleotides: 11. The CDR3 is CASSFDRVQPLGYTF. CDR3 sequence (DNA): TGTGCCAGCAGCTTCGACAGGGTTCAACCGCTTGGCTACACCTTC.

This chain joins TRBV27 and TRBJ1-2, with no clear D. The CDR3 extends over 16 amino acids. V dropped 2 bases and J dropped 4 bases, with 17 bases sitting between them. Germline assignment: CDR1 MNHEY and CDR2 SMNVEV (reference sequence). As DNA, the CDR3 is TGTGCCAGCAGTTTAACCGTTCGGGAGCAAGGCTATGGCTACACCTTC. Its protein product is CASSLTVREQGYGYTF.

This chain joins TRBV2 and TRBJ1-5, with 8 bases that match TRBD1. V lost 5 bases, J lost 6 bases, and 9 bases stayed unmatched. The CDR3 runs 15 residues. CDR1 SNHLY and CDR2 FYNNEI come from the germline V gene. CDR3 amino acids: CASSKTQGAVQPQHF. The CDR3 DNA reads as TGTGCCAGCAGTAAAACTCAGGGGGCGGTTCAGCCCCAGCATTTT.

J is TRBJ2-2 and V is TRBV5-1; no clear D gene. V lost 1 base, J lost 1 base, and 5 bases lay in between. CDR3 length equals 14 residues. The germline gives CDR1 SGHRS, CDR2 YFSETQ. CDR3 DNA sequence: TGCGCCAGCAGCTTGCCAGGGAACACCGGGGAGCTGTTTTTT. Protein: CASSLPGNTGELFF.

V and J are TRBV7-2 and TRBJ1-2, with a weak D call TRBD1 (5 bases). This CDR3 region has 15 residues. V was pared by 4 bases and J by 8 bases, with 20 bases between. Germline-derived CDR1 and CDR2 are SGHTA and FQGNSA. The CDR3 sequence: CASSSDGGVLGGYTF. The CDR3 DNA sequence: TGTGCCAGCAGCTCCGACGGGGGAGTGCTAGGGGGCTACACCTTC.

Written as DNA, the CDR3 is TGTGCCAGTAGTAGACAGGGGCCCCACTCCTACAATGAGCAGTTCTTC. This sequence encodes CASSRQGPHSYNEQFF. The chain has TRBV19 and TRBJ2-1, with TRBD1 matching 8 bases. Germline CDR1 LNHDA, CDR2 SQIVND (reference sequence). With 4 bases clipped from V and 0 bases from J, the junction kept 5 bases outside the gene matches. CDR3 length: 16 amino acids.

CDR3 region: CAWAAGAAQHF. DNA for the CDR3: TGTGCCTGGGCAGCGGGGGCAGCCCAGCATTTT. This chain connects TRBV30 to TRBJ1-5; weak D call: TRBD1 (6 bases). The CDR3 totals 11 residues. Trimming took off 5 bases at V and 11 bases at J, with 13 bases between the two ends. Germline loops: CDR1 GTSNPN, CDR2 SVGIG (reference sequence).

The chain links TRBV6-2 or TRBV6-3 to TRBJ1-5; TRBD1 agrees at 7 bases. The V gene end was trimmed by 0 bases and the J gene end by 9 bases; junction bases not matched to a gene: 11. CDR3 length: 16 residues. Germline V lookup: CDR1 MNHEY, CDR2 SVGEGT. The CDR3 coding sequence is TGTGCCAGCAGTTACTCGAGGACAGGCCCATCAAGGCCCCAGCATTTT. Residues: CASSYSRTGPSRPQHF.

The genes are TRBV5-1 and TRBJ2-1; no definite D call. V was cut by 0 bases and J by 6 bases, with 10 bases left in between. The CDR3 runs 14 residues. Germline CDR1 reads SGHRS; CDR2 reads YFSETQ. CDR3 sequence (DNA): TGCGCCAGCAGCTTGGATACGGTTATCAATGAGCAGTTCTTC. Its protein is CASSLDTVINEQFF. The full variable domain, with the rest looked up from reference TRBV5-1 and TRBJ2-1, is KAGVTQTPRYLIKTRGQQVTLSCSPISGHRSVSWYQQTPGQGLQFLFEYFSETQRNKGNFPGRFSGRQFSNSRSEMNVSTLELGDSALYLCASSLDTVINEQFFGPGTRLTVL.

The chain is built from TRBV14 and TRBJ1-2; 7 bases match TRBD1. CDR3 length equals 14 residues. Germline trimming cut 2 bases from V and 2 bases from J; bases unmatched to any gene: 2. The germline V gene has CDR1 SGHDN and CDR2 FVKESK. The CDR3 DNA is TGTGCCAGCAGCCAACAGACAGGGAACTATGGCTACACCTTC. Translating it yields CASSQQTGNYGYTF.

The V call is TRBV9, the J call TRBJ2-5; D might be TRBD2 (6 bases). The CDR3 covers 15 residues. Germline V gene sequence: CDR1 SGDLS, CDR2 YYNGEE. Deletions cut 2 bases from V and 4 bases from J, with 15 bases between. The CDR3 protein is CASSVRGQEGETQYF. CDR3 DNA: TGTGCCAGCAGCGTCCGGGGCCAGGAGGGAGAGACCCAGTACTTC.

The V call is TRBV2, the J call TRBJ2-1; TRBD2 agrees at 12 bases. This CDR3 is built from 21 residues. Per the germline V gene, CDR1 is SNHLY and CDR2 is FYNNEI. V dropped 6 bases and J dropped 0; count of bases not matched to a gene: 18. Here the CDR3 DNA reads TGTGCCAGCAGCAATCTTAGGGCCCTAGCGGGGGGGCGTAGCTCCTACAATGAGCAGTTCTTC. Protein product: CASSNLRALAGGRSSYNEQFF.